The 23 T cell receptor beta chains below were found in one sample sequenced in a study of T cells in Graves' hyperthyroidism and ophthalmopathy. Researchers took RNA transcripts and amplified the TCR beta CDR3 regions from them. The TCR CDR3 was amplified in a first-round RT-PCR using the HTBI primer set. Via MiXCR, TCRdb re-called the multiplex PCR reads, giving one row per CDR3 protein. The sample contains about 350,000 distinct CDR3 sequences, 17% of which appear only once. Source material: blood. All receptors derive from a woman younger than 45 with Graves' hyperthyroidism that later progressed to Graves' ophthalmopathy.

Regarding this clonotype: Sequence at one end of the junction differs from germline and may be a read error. CDR3 protein: CASSHRDRATDTQYF. Here the CDR3 DNA reads TGCGCCAGCAGCCACCGGGACAGGGCCACAGATACGCAGTATTTT. The chain is built from TRBV2 and TRBJ2-3; 9 bases match TRBD1. The CDR3 has 15 residues. Germline assignment: CDR1 SNHLY and CDR2 FYNNEI.

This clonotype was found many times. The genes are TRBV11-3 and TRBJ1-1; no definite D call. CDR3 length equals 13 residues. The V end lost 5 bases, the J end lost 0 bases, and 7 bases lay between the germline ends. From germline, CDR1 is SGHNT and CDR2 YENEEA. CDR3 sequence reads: CASSAGMNTEAFF. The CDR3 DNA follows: TGTGCCAGCAGCGCCGGAATGAACACTGAAGCTTTCTTT. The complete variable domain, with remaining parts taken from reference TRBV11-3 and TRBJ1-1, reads EAGVVQSPRYKIIEKKQPVAFWCNPISGHNTLYWYLQNLGQGPELLIRYENEEAVDDSQLPKDRFSAERLKGVDSTLKIQPAELGDSAVYLCASSAGMNTEAFFGQGTRLTVV.

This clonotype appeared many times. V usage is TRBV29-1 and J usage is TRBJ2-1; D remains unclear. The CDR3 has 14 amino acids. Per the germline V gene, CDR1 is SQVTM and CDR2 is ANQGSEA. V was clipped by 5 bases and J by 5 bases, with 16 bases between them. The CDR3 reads CSVIYPGRDNEQFF. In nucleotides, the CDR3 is TGCAGCGTTATTTACCCAGGACGCGACAATGAGCAGTTCTTC.

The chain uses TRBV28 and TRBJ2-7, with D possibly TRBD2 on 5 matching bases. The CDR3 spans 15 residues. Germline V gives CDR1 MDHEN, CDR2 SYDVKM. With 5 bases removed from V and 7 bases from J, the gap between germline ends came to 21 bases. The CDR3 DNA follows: TGTGCCAGCAGTCCCGTCGACGGGATTAGGAAGGAGCAGTACTTC. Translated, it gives CASSPVDGIRKEQYF. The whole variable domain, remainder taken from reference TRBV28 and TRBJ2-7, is DVKVTQSSRYLVKRTGEKVFLECVQDMDHENMFWYRQDPGLGLRLIYFSYDVKMKEKGDIPEGYSVSREKKERFSLILESASTNQTSMYLCASSPVDGIRKEQYFGPGTRLTVT.

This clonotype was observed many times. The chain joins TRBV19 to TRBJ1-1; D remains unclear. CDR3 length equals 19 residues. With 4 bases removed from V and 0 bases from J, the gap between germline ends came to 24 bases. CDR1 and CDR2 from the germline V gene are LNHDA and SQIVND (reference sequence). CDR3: CASSKDRAPRPGMNTEAFF. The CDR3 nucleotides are TGTGCCAGTAGTAAAGACCGCGCCCCACGCCCGGGAATGAACACTGAAGCTTTCTTT.

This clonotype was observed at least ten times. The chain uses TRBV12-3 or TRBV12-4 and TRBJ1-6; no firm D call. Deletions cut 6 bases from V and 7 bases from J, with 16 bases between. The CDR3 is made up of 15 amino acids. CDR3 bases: TGTGCCAGCAGCCCCGGACCCGTCAGCAATTCACCCCTCCACTTT. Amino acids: CASSPGPVSNSPLHF.

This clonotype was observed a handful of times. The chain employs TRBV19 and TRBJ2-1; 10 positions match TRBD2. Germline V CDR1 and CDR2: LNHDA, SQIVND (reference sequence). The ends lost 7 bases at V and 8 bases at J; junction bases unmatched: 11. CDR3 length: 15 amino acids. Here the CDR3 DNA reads TGTGCCAGTAATATTCAAGCGGGAGGGAGGGATGAGCAGTTCTTC. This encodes CASNIQAGGRDEQFF.

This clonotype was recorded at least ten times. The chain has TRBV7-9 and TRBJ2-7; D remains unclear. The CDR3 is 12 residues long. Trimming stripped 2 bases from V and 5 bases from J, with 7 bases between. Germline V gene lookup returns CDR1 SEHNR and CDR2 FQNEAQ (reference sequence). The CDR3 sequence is CASSLFTHEQYF. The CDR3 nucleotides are TGTGCCAGCAGCTTATTTACCCACGAGCAGTACTTC.

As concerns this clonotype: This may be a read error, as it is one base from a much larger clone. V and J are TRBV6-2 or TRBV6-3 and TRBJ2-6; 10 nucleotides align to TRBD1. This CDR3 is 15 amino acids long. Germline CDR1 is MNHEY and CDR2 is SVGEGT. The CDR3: CASRDRGKGDNVLTF. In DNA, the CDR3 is TGTGCCAGCAGGGACAGGGGGAAAGGGGACAACGTCCTGACTTTC.

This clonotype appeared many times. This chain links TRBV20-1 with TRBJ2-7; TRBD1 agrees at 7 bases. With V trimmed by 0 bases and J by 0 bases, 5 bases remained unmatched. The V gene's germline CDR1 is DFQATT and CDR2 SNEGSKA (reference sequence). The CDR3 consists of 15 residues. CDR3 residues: CSARELRDSSYEQYF. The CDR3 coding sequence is TGCAGTGCTAGAGAACTCCGGGACAGCTCCTACGAGCAGTACTTC.

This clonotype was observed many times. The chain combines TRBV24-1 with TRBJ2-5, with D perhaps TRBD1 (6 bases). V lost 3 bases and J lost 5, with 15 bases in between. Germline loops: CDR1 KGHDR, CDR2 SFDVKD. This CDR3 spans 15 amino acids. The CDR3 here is CATSDPDSSGETQYF. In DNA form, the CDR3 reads TGTGCCACCAGTGATCCGGACAGTTCTGGGGAGACCCAGTACTTC.

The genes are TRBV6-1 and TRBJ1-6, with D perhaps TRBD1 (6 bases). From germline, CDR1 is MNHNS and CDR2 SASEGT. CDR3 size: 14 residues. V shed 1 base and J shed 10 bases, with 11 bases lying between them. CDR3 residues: CASSEVGQGSPLHF. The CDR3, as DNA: TGTGCCAGCAGTGAAGTTGGGCAGGGGTCACCCCTCCACTTT.

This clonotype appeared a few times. Here the CDR3 reads CASSLSFGKTKYNEQFF. Here the CDR3 DNA reads TGTGCCAGCAGCTTAAGTTTTGGCAAGACGAAGTACAATGAGCAGTTCTTC. The chain joins TRBV7-8 to TRBJ2-1; D call uncertain. V shed 2 bases and J shed 4 bases, with 18 bases lying between them. In germline, CDR1 is SGHVS, CDR2 FQNEAQ. This CDR3 has 17 amino acids.

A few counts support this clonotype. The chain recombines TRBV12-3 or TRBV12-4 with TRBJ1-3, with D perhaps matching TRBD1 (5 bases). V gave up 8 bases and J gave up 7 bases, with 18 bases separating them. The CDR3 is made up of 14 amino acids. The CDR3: CASYARDLENTIYF. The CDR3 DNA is TGTGCCAGCTATGCCAGGGATTTGGAGAACACCATATATTTT.

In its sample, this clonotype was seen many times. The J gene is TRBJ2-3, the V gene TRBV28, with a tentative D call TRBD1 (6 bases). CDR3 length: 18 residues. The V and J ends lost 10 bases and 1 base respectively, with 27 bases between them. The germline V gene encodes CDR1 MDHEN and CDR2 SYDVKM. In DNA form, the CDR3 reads TGTGCCACAGCCTTAGAAAGCCCCGGGACACACGGCACAGATACGCAGTATTTT. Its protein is CATALESPGTHGTDTQYF.

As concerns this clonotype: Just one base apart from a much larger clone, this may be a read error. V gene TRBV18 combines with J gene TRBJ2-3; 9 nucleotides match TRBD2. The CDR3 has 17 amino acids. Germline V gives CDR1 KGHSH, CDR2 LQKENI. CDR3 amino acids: CASSPPPSGKFTDTLYF. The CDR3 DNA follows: TGTGCCAGCTCACCACCCCCTAGCGGGAAGTTCACAGATACGCTGTATTTT.

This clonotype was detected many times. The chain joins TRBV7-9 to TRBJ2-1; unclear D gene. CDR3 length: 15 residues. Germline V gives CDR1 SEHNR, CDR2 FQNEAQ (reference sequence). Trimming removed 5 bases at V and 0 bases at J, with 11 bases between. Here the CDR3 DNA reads TGTGCCAGCAGCACTGCTCTAAGCTCCTACAATGAGCAGTTCTTC. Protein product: CASSTALSSYNEQFF.

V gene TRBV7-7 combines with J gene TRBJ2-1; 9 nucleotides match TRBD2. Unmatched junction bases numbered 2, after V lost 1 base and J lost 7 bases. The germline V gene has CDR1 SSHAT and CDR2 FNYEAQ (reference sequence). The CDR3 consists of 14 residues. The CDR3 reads CASSLGGGANEQFF. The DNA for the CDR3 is TGTGCCAGCAGCTTAGGCGGGGGGGCGAATGAGCAGTTCTTC.

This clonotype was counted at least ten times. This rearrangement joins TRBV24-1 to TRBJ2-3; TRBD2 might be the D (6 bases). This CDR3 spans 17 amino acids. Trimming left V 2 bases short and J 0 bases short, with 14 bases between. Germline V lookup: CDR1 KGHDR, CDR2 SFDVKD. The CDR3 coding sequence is TGTGCCACCAGTGATTCAACCGGGACTCATAGCACAGATACGCAGTATTTT. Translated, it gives CATSDSTGTHSTDTQYF.

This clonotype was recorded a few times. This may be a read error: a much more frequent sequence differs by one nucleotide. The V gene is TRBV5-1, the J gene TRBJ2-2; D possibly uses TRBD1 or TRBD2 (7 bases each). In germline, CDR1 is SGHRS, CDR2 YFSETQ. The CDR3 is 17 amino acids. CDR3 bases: TGCGCCAGCAGCTGGACAGGCTCAAGCGGGAACAACGGGGAGCTGTTTTTT. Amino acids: CASSWTGSSGNNGELFF.

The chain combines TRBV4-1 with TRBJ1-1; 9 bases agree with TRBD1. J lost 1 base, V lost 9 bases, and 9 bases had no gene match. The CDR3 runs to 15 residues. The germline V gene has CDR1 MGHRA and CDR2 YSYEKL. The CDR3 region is CASRQGGPSNTEAFF. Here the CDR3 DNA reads TGCGCCAGTAGACAGGGGGGACCGTCGAACACTGAAGCTTTCTTT.

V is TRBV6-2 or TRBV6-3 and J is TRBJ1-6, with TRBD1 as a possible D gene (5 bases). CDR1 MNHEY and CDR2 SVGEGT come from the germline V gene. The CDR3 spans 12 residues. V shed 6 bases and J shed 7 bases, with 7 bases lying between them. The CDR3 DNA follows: TGTGCCAGCAGCAAGGGGAATTCACCCCTCCACTTT. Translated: CASSKGNSPLHF.

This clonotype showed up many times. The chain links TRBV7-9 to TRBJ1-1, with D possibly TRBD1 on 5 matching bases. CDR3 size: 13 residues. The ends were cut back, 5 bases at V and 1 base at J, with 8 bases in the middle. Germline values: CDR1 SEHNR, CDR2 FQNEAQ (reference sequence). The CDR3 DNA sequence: TGTGCCAGCAGCCAGGGCGGGAACACTGAAGCTTTCTTT. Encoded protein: CASSQGGNTEAFF.